The next 8 T cell receptor beta chains were all read from a single sample in a study of T cells in Graves' hyperthyroidism and ophthalmopathy. RNA transcripts served as the template for amplifying TCR beta CDR3 regions. A set of HTBI primers served as the primers for a first-round RT-PCR of the TCR CDR3. TCRdb fed the multiplex PCR reads into MiXCR, producing one record per CDR3 protein. The sample lists about 400,000 distinct CDR3 sequences; 14% to 15% were seen once. Sequencing was carried out using blood. These receptor sequences come from a woman aged 30 to 39 with Graves' hyperthyroidism.

This clonotype has more than one count but fewer than ten. This rearrangement joins TRBV19 to TRBJ2-5; TRBD2 agrees at 8 bases. The CDR3 totals 16 residues. V lost 7 bases and J lost 5; bases outside the gene matches: 15. CDR1 is LNHDA, CDR2 SQIVND, per germline (reference sequence). The CDR3 sequence: CASKQAGTSAWETQYF. The CDR3 DNA reads as TGTGCCAGTAAGCAAGCCGGGACTAGTGCGTGGGAGACCCAGTACTTC.

J is TRBJ2-7 and V is TRBV9; D might be TRBD1 (5 bases). This CDR3 has 13 residues. V lost 2 bases, J lost 4 bases, and 10 bases lay in between. Per the germline V gene, CDR1 is SGDLS and CDR2 is YYNGEE. CDR3 bases: TGTGCCAGCAGCGTTTCCCAGGGATACGAGCAGTACTTC. Its translation is CASSVSQGYEQYF.

This chain uses TRBV19 with TRBJ2-7; TRBD1 aligns across 8 bases. V was pared by 5 bases and J by 0 bases, with 9 bases of the junction left unmatched. CDR1 LNHDA and CDR2 SQIVND come from the germline V gene (reference sequence). The CDR3 runs 16 residues. The CDR3 sequence: CASSAAGGLSSYEQYF. CDR3 nucleotide sequence: TGTGCCAGTAGTGCCGCAGGGGGCTTGAGCTCCTACGAGCAGTACTTC.

Regarding this clonotype: This may arise from a read error, as a much more abundant clone is one base away. This chain uses TRBV24-1 with TRBJ1-2; D gene ambiguous. Germline V lookup: CDR1 KGHDR, CDR2 SFDVKD. The CDR3 consists of 14 residues. This CDR3 reads CVTSPGGGIYGYTF. The CDR3 DNA reads as TGTGTCACCAGTCCTGGCGGAGGTATTTATGGCTACACCTTC.

This clonotype has only a few counts. One base away lies a much larger clone, so this may be a sequencing read error. The chain couples TRBV11-1 to TRBJ2-2; 7 positions agree with TRBD1. This CDR3 has 16 amino acids. Germline V gene sequence: CDR1 SGHAT, CDR2 FQDESV (reference sequence). The CDR3 region is CASSLRQGMNTGEPFF. The DNA for the CDR3 is TGTGCCAGCAGCCTACGACAGGGCATGAACACCGGGGAGCCGTTTTTT.

In this sample, this clonotype turned up a few times. The chain joins TRBV9 to TRBJ2-7; 9 bases fit TRBD2. CDR1 is SGDLS and CDR2 is YYNGEE in the germline V gene. V dropped 3 bases and J dropped 3; count of bases not matched to a gene: 10. The CDR3 contains 16 residues. Written as DNA, the CDR3 is TGTGCCAGCAGCGCCCACTTAGCGGGAGACGGCTACGAGCAGTACTTC. This encodes CASSAHLAGDGYEQYF.

This clonotype was seen a few times. The chain couples TRBV4-2 to TRBJ2-1; TRBD2 matches 9 bases. Germline CDR1 reads LGHNA; CDR2 reads YNFKEQ. The J segment lost 1 base and the V segment lost 1 base, leaving 2 bases of the junction unmatched. The CDR3 spans 16 residues. CDR3 coding DNA: TGTGCCAGCAGCCAAGGAGCGGGAGGTTCCTACAATGAGCAGTTCTTC. It translates to CASSQGAGGSYNEQFF.

In this sample, this clonotype turned up many times. The chain couples TRBV6-1 to TRBJ2-7; 12 bases agree with TRBD1. The germline V gene has CDR1 MNHNS and CDR2 SASEGT. The V gene end was trimmed by 7 bases and the J gene end by 2 bases; junction bases not matched to a gene: 6. This CDR3 region has 15 residues. This chain's CDR3 is CASIGTGGVAYEQYF. Written as DNA, the CDR3 is TGTGCCAGCATAGGGACAGGGGGCGTCGCCTACGAGCAGTACTTC.